Included here is one T cell receptor (beta chain) sequence, with context. What it recognizes is unknown. Unrecorded immune exposures were likely, despite nominal health at sampling. This sample was taken from a study of cytomegalovirus exposure and HLA in healthy donors. This CDR3 has 15 residues. The junction had 2 bases not matched to a gene; V was cut back by 0 bases and J by 4 bases. Germline values: CDR1 MGHRA, CDR2 YSYEKL. Study-level findings and limits: At a 0.05 false discovery rate, a later analysis found about 17,000 TCR beta sequences to be associated with HLA alleles. The study labeled 150 to 200 TCR beta chains cytomegalovirus-associated. Rare sequences made up most TCRs, while some public TCRs were found in many donors.

The primer mix had 60 Vbeta and 13 Jbeta primers. The assay was immunoSEQ multiplex PCR, and TCRdb's table has in-frame clones only and misses some. The profile shows around 86,000 clones, 77% of them singletons. This TCR was recovered from a man aged 50 to 59 in good health and CMV-seropositive. This chain connects TRBV4-1 to TRBJ2-7; the match to TRBD2 covers 11 bases. Sequencing input: PBMCs. Written as DNA, the CDR3 is TGCGCCAGCAGCCAAGAGCTAGCGGGGGGATACGAGCAGTACTTC. Translating it yields CASSQELAGGYEQYF.